This T cell receptor (beta chain) was sequenced for a study of OX40 agonist ivuxolimab in advanced cancers. Study-wide background: Ivuxolimab, which is an agonistic anti-OX40 (CD134) antibody, was administered to the patients. Study outcomes and limitations: Expanded peripheral T cells had an undetermined antigen specificity. CD4+ and CD8+ T cells in blood underwent clonal expansion by week 6 at 0.1 to 3.0 mg/kg.

The repertoire was sequenced with immunoSEQ multiplex PCR; TCRdb's copy has only in-frame clones and lacks some. The repertoire holds about 64,000 clones, with 85% to 90% as singletons. CDR3 length: 14 residues. The germline CDR1 and CDR2 sequences are LNHDA and SQIVND (reference sequence). V was clipped by 6 bases and J by 0 bases, with 10 bases between them. The sample holds a few counts of this clone. The target antigen is unknown. The chain carries TRBV19 and TRBJ2-3; D unresolved. The receptor was isolated from an adult with an advanced solid tumor such as melanoma, head and neck, liver or kidney cancer. Source: CD4+ or CD8+ T cells sorted from blood, taken in a trial of the OX40 agonist ivuxolimab. The chain's CDR3 is CASRHDLSTDTQYF. CDR3 coding DNA: TGTGCCAGTAGACACGACCTTAGCACAGATACGCAGTATTTT.